The present T cell receptor beta chain was sequenced within a study of blood T cell repertoires in COVID-19. Overall study: Samples of COVID-19 (acute and convalescent) were obtained from the United States, Italy and Spain. T cells, B-cell-depleted T cells, or PBMCs provided the cDNA or gDNA that served as material.

Under the authors' procedure: By means of reference gene primer amplification, nucleated cell counts were estimated. Clones were read by immunoSEQ multiplex PCR, and TCRdb kept only the in-frame ones, dropping some. V and J calls and clone size come straight from that table; D and trimming were deduced from the DNA. The sample lists about 150,000 clones; more than 85% were seen once. Trimming removed 6 bases at V and 2 bases at J, with 22 bases between. Per germline, CDR1 SEHNR and CDR2 FQNEAQ (reference sequence). The CDR3 extends over 17 amino acids. Sequences were obtained from peripheral blood. The TCR sequence derives from a woman in her sixties or seventies with acute or convalescent COVID-19. V is TRBV7-9 and J is TRBJ1-1, with unresolved D. CDR3: CASRYEPTATPNTEAFF. The CDR3 DNA reads TGTGCCAGCAGATATGAACCAACAGCAACTCCAAACACTGAAGCTTTCTTT.